The 5 T cell receptor beta chains in this list originate from one sample, sequenced in a study of cytomegalovirus exposure and HLA in healthy donors. Researchers ran the PCR with 60 Vbeta and 13 Jbeta primers. Assay: immunoSEQ multiplex PCR; the TCRdb copy retains only in-frame clones and omits some. The sample spans around 210,000 clones; the ten largest clones claim about 1%. Sequencing input: PBMCs. These receptors all come from a girl aged 2-10 years in good health and CMV-seropositive.

The chain joins TRBV7-9 to TRBJ2-2; D uncertain. The germline V gene encodes CDR1 SEHNR and CDR2 FQNEAQ (reference sequence). Between the trimmed V and J ends, which lost 1 base and 4 bases, there was a span of 4 bases. The CDR3 loop spans 13 amino acids. CDR3 DNA: TGTGCCAGCAGCTTAGATATCACCGGGGAGCTGTTTTTT. Translated, it gives CASSLDITGELFF.

The chain couples TRBV7-2 to TRBJ1-3; 11 bases are a match to TRBD1. There are 16 residues in the CDR3. J gave up 3 bases and V 4 bases, and 5 bases lay outside the gene matches. Germline V gene data show CDR1 as SGHTA and CDR2 as FQGNSA. CDR3 sequence: CASSSGQGAGGNTIYF. CDR3 sequence (DNA): TGTGCCAGCAGCTCAGGACAGGGGGCCGGTGGAAACACCATATATTTT.

The chain combines TRBV4-1 with TRBJ1-1; possible D gene TRBD1, 5 bases. From germline, CDR1 is MGHRA and CDR2 YSYEKL. V gave up 5 bases and J gave up 6 bases, with 13 bases separating them. The CDR3 is made up of 13 amino acids. In nucleotides, the CDR3 is TGCGCCAGCAGCGATCAGGGTTTTTCTGAAGCTTTCTTT. Translation gives CASSDQGFSEAFF.

The chain is built from TRBV27 and TRBJ2-7; TRBD2 matches 8 bases. CDR1 is MNHEY and CDR2 is SMNVEV in the germline V gene (reference sequence). This CDR3 comprises 15 residues. J was trimmed by 5 bases and V by 4 bases; bases with no gene match: 10. The CDR3 reads CASSYTGLVIHEQYF. The CDR3 region has the DNA TGTGCCAGCAGTTATACGGGACTAGTCATCCACGAGCAGTACTTC.

The rearrangement links TRBV27 to TRBJ2-1; 7 bases match TRBD2. V was pared by 6 bases and J by 6 bases, with 11 bases of the junction left unmatched. The CDR3 runs to 15 residues. In germline, CDR1 is MNHEY, CDR2 SMNVEV (reference sequence). In DNA form, the CDR3 reads TGTGCCAGCAGAAGACTAGCCTCAACCCCCAATGAGCAGTTCTTC. Residues: CASRRLASTPNEQFF.